This T cell receptor beta chain was found in a study of blood T cell repertoires in COVID-19. Study summary: COVID-19 samples collected from the United States, Italy and Spain covered acute and convalescent phases.

A remark on this clone: A junction boundary mismatches the germline segment, possibly from a read error.

CDR3 size: 11 residues. The germline gives CDR1 SGHTA, CDR2 FQGNSA. Source study methods: Using reference gene primer amplification, nucleated cell counts were estimated. Method: immunoSEQ multiplex PCR; TCRdb's copy keeps in-frame clones and lacks some. V and J calls and clone size follow that table, whereas D and trimming were derived from the DNA. The table lists about 150,000 clones, 75% to 90% of them singletons. The gene calls are TRBV7-2 and TRBJ2-7; TRBD1 is a possible D gene (5 bases). Material: peripheral blood. This TCR came from a man aged 55-75 years with active or convalescent COVID-19. The DNA for the CDR3 is TGCAAAGGGCAGGGTCGTTGCGAGCAGTACTTC. It is translated as CKGQGRCEQYF.